This T cell receptor (beta chain) was identified during a study of cytomegalovirus exposure and HLA in healthy donors. Study results and limitations: Specific recognition of CMV antigens was confirmed in vitro for three chains (all CMV-associated). The study listed roughly 150 cytomegalovirus-associated TCR beta chains.

As to this clone: Its antigen is not known.

With 8 bases removed from V and 8 bases from J, the gap between germline ends came to 18 bases. CDR1 is MNHEY and CDR2 is SVGAGI in the germline V gene. The CDR3 consists of 14 residues. With 60 Vbeta and 13 Jbeta primers, the PCR was carried out. As handled by the study authors: Later reanalysis found 80 million or so unique TCR beta chains, some 10 million of them shared. Data came from immunoSEQ multiplex PCR; TCRdb stores just in-frame clones and leaves some out. The V and J calls and clone size were taken over from that table, and D and trimming were inferred from the DNA. The table includes under 200,000 clones, more than 60% detected once.

Sequencing was done on a sample of PBMCs. This sequence was found in a male donor in good health and CMV-seronegative. The chain links TRBV6-5 to TRBJ1-4; TRBD1 is a possible D gene (5 bases). The DNA for the CDR3 is TGTGCCAGCGGCGGGACGGCCCTTAGCGAAAAACTGTTTTTT. Residues: CASGGTALSEKLFF.